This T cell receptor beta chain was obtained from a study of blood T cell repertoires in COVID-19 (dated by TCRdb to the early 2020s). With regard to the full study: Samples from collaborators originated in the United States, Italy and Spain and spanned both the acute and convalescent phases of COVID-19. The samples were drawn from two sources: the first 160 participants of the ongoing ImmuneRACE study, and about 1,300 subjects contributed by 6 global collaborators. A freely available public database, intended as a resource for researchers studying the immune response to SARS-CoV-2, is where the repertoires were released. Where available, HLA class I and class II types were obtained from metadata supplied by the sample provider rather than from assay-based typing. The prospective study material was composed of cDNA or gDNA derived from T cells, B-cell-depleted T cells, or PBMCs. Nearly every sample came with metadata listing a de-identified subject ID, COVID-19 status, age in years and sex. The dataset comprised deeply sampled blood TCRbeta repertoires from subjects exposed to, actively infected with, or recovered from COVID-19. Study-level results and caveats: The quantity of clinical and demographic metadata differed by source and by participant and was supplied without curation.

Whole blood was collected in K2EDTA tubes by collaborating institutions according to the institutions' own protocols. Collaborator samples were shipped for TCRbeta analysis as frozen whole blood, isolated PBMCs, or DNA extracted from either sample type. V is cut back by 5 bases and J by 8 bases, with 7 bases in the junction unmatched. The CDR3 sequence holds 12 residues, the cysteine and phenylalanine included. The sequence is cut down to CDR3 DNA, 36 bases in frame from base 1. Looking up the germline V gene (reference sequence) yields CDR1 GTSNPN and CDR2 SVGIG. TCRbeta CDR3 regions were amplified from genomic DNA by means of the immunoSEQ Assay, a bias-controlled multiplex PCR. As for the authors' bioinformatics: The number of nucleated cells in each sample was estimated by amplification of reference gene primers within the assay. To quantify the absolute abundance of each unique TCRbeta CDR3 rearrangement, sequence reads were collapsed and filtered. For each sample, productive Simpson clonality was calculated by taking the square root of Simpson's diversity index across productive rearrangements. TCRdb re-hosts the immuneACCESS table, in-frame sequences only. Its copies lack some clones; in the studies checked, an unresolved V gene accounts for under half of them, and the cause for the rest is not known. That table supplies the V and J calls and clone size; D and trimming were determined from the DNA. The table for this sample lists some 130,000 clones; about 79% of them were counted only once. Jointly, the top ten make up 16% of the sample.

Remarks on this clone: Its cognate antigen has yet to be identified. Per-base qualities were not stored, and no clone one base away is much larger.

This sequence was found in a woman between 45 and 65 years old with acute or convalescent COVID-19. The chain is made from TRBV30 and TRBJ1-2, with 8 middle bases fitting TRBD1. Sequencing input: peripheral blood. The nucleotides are TGTGCCTGGGCCAGGGGGCGCGGGGGCTACACCTTC. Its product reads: CAWARGRGGYTF.